This T cell receptor (beta chain) came from a study of T-cell memory formation after mild COVID-19. A word on this clonotype: The antigen remains unidentified.

V was clipped by 7 bases and J by 5 bases, with 20 bases between them. The CDR3 length is 15 residues. Study results and limitations: Memory sampled before infection contained some responding clones, suggesting cross-reactive memory joined.

TCRdb redid the calling of the 5' RACE reads with MiXCR, one entry per CDR3 protein. Of around 180,000 distinct CDR3 sequences detected, approximately 16% appear once; the ten largest clones hold about 1.9%. The TCR sequence derives from an adult woman who had mild COVID-19 (a few samples of this study predate the infection). Cell type and time point are not known. The sequenced sample consisted of PBMCs or a T cell subset sorted from them (not recorded which). J is TRBJ1-1 and V is TRBV12-3 or TRBV12-4; no definite D call. CDR3 sequence reads: CASTQQLGIPTEAFF. CDR3 nucleotides: TGTGCCAGCACTCAACAGCTCGGCATCCCTACTGAAGCTTTCTTT.